The present TCR beta chain was sequenced within a study of CD8 T cells in ankylosing spondylitis (dated by TCRdb to 2016 to 2017). A note on the overall study: T cell receptor beta repertoires were profiled in healthy donors and ankylosing spondylitis patients so that disease-linked TCR variants could be found. The full study cohort comprised about 23 ankylosing spondylitis patients and over a hundred healthy donors. Peripheral blood samples were taken, and synovial fluid was additionally collected from ankylosing spondylitis patients.

Sequenced on an Illumina HiSeq 2500. TCR beta libraries were prepared by quantitative 5'-RACE with molecular barcodes. On the authors' methods: A new computational method based on a probabilistic model of VDJ rearrangement was used to identify disease-linked TCR variants. TCRdb redid the processing of the public reads, applying fastp at Q25 and MiXCR, and retained in-frame beta chains. Here each entry gathers all rows of one CDR3 protein and keeps the most common genes and DNA. These V and J calls derive from TCRdb rather than the authors' analysis. The table for this sample lists 390,000 or so distinct CDR3 sequences; approximately 20% of them were counted only once. Of the sample, roughly 16% is held by the ten largest clones. Details on this clonotype: Its antigen is not yet known. Base qualities are not at hand, and no much larger clone is one base apart.

What the authors observed across the whole study: Some motif variants were previously reported in synovial fluid and blood of reactive arthritis patients, suggesting common disease-initiation mechanisms. According to the report, matched synovial fluid samples from ankylosing spondylitis patients were significantly enriched for the disease-linked clones. A TCR beta motif of several highly homologous amino acid variants appeared characteristic of blood from ankylosing spondylitis patients. The disease-linked clones showed a CD8+ phenotype and occurred at relatively low frequencies in peripheral blood.

CDR1 and CDR2 are drawn from the germline V gene (reference sequence): SEHNR, FQNEAQ. The V and J ends are trimmed by 4 bases and 8 bases, leaving 18 bases between them. The CDR3 has 15 amino acids, counting the end cysteine and phenylalanine. Just CDR3 DNA is preserved here, 45 bases in frame from base 1. Sequenced: blood, either unsorted or a sorted T cell fraction (not recorded which). The clonotype originates from a male donor with ankylosing spondylitis. The chain is made from TRBV7-9 and TRBJ2-1, with no D gene named confidently. This receptor carries the CDR3 CASSSRIAEADEQFF. The nucleotide sequence reads TGTGCCAGCAGCTCCCGGATCGCCGAAGCCGATGAGCAGTTCTTC.